This TCR beta chain was documented in a study of T cell responses to AZD1222 COVID-19 vaccine. CDR1 is MNHEY and CDR2 is SVGAGI in the germline V gene. The CDR3 length is 12 residues. With 11 bases clipped from V and 4 bases from J, the junction kept 5 bases outside the gene matches. Generated by immunoSEQ multiplex PCR, the TCRdb table keeps only in-frame clones and is missing some. The profile shows around 140,000 clones, roughly 90% of them singletons. Sequencing used peripheral blood, obtained on day 0 of AZD1222 vaccination. This clonotype was sampled from an adult in good health. The chain uses TRBV6-5 and TRBJ1-1, with 9 bases fitting TRBD1. In DNA form, the CDR3 reads TGTGCCGGACAGGGGCAGGGCACTGAAGCTTTCTTT. Protein sequence: CAGQGQGTEAFF.